This T cell receptor beta chain was sequenced for a study of T cell repertoires in cytomegalovirus infection. Study as a whole: Indicated by public TCR beta signatures were CMV infection and matching HLA type. Study-wide points: Cumulative frequency of public TCR beta families picked out carriers of CMV plus the relevant HLA.

This clonotype was counted ten times or more. Antigen specificity is unknown. In TCRdb, the reads were re-called with MiXCR into one record per CDR3 protein. This sample yields around 130,000 distinct CDR3 sequences, of which roughly 8.2% are seen a single time; over 9% belongs to the top ten. The sequencing sample was made of PBMCs. The receptor was isolated from a human donor in good health (CMV status not recorded). Some clones in this sample may be carry-over from other donors' samples.

CDR3 DNA sequence: TGTGCCAGCAGTCGACAGCGAGGGTGGACTGAAGCTTTCTTT. This translates into CASSRQRGWTEAFF. This chain uses TRBV28 with TRBJ1-1; D possibly corresponds to TRBD1 (5 bases). V lost 5 bases and J lost 5, with 15 bases in between. The germline V gene has CDR1 MDHEN and CDR2 SYDVKM. The CDR3 runs to 14 residues.